This record looks at one TCR beta chain sequence and its context. Its antigen specificity is not known. The input lacks base qualities; no much larger clone sits a single base away. This entry comes from a study of blood T cell repertoires in COVID-19 (dated by TCRdb to 2018 to 2021). About the full investigation: Samples from collaborators originated in the United States, Italy and Spain and spanned both the acute and convalescent phases of COVID-19. The material from the prospective study consisted of cDNA or gDNA derived from T cells, B-cell-depleted T cells, or PBMCs. Deeply sampled blood TCRbeta repertoires from subjects exposed to, actively infected with, or recovered from COVID-19 were included in the dataset. The repertoires were made available in a free public database intended to serve as a resource for research on the immune response to SARS-CoV-2. The samples were drawn from two sources: the first 160 participants of the ongoing ImmuneRACE study, and fewer than 1,500 subjects contributed by 6 global collaborators. The sample metadata nearly always contained a de-identified subject ID, COVID-19 status, age in years and sex. Where HLA class I and class II types were available, the types were taken from metadata supplied by the sample provider, not from assay-based typing.

Study-level results and caveats: How much clinical and demographic metadata was included differed by source and by participant, and the metadata was provided uncurated.

TCRbeta CDR3 regions were amplified from genomic DNA by means of the immunoSEQ Assay, a bias-controlled multiplex PCR. The study's own analysis went as follows. Nucleated cell counts per sample were estimated from amplification of reference gene primers within the assay. Sequence reads were collapsed and filtered to measure the absolute abundance of every unique TCRbeta CDR3 rearrangement. For each sample, productive Simpson clonality was calculated by taking the square root of Simpson's diversity index across productive rearrangements. What TCRdb holds here is the immuneACCESS table cut down to in-frame rearrangements. Part of the clones is not present; checked against another copy, under half of the missing clones reflect an unresolved V gene, and the others are unexplained. That table is the source of V, J and clone size, and D and trimming were worked out from the DNA. This sample lists some 160,000 clones; over 75% were detected once. Of the sample, 6.5% to 8% falls within the top ten clones.

Participants in the prospective study were enrolled through a virtual design, were aged roughly 18 to 95 years, and lived in approximately 25 United States geographic areas. Cohort assignment in the prospective study relied on participant-reported clinical history from a screening survey and a study questionnaire. ImmuneRACE Cohort 3 recovered participants were defined by two consecutive negative NP/OP PCR tests, healthcare professional clearance, or symptom resolution. Each participant in the prospective study had whole blood, serum and a nasopharyngeal or oropharyngeal swab collected by mobile phlebotomists. Participants in the prospective study had the option to provide additional blood draws and questionnaires over a roughly two-month period. Prospective study blood samples were shipped either frozen or at room temperature before DNA extraction. Material for sequencing was PBMCs or T cells enriched from blood (not recorded which). The clonotype was recovered from a woman between 45 and 65 years old who had recovered from COVID-19.

At the DNA level, the sequence is TGTGCCAGCAGCCAAGCAGCGGAGACCTTTCAAGAGACCCAGTACTTC. It specifies CASSQAAETFQETQYF. Recombination connected TRBV4-2 to TRBJ2-5; TRBD2 is a weak D gene call, 5 bases matching. From the cysteine up to the phenylalanine, the CDR3 has a length of 16 residues. CDR3 DNA only is kept here, 48 bases in frame from base 1. The junction carries 14 bases between V and J, which are trimmed by 1 base and 2 bases respectively. Looking up the germline V gene yields CDR1 LGHNA and CDR2 YNFKEQ.